The present T cell receptor (beta chain) was sequenced within a study of T cells in Graves' hyperthyroidism and ophthalmopathy. General study points: The blood repertoire included most of the expanded thyroid clonotypes above 0.001. Classification by a 13 V-J model distinguished ophthalmopathy from stable hyperthyroidism.

At least ten counts were recorded for this clonotype. Its antigen is not identified. Exclusion criteria comprised uncontrolled infection, other autoimmune disease, pregnancy or lactation. V dropped 4 bases and J dropped 5 bases, with 15 bases sitting between them. The CDR3 consists of 14 residues. Germline-derived CDR1 and CDR2 are LGHDT and YNNKEL (reference sequence). Researchers took RNA transcripts and amplified the TCR beta CDR3 regions from them. RT-PCR in the first round (using the HTBI primer set) targeted the TCR CDR3. Via MiXCR, TCRdb re-called the multiplex PCR reads, giving one row per CDR3 protein. Counted here are around 290,000 distinct CDR3 sequences, roughly 14% occurring once; the ten biggest clones make up 7.5% to 8%.

The chain recombines TRBV3-1 with TRBJ2-7, with D hard to call. This TCR was recovered from a woman aged 25-40 years with Graves' hyperthyroidism that later progressed to Graves' ophthalmopathy. What was sequenced was blood. CDR3 region: CASSPRTARDEQYF. In nucleotides, the CDR3 is TGTGCCAGCAGCCCCCGGACCGCTCGGGACGAGCAGTACTTC.